Presented here are 30 T cell receptor beta chains from one specimen sequenced in a study of lymphopenia after photon versus proton radiotherapy. The method was immunoSEQ multiplex PCR; TCRdb's version includes in-frame clones alone and lacks a portion of them. Of tens of thousands of clones in the sample, around 90% were seen once. Sequenced material: peripheral blood, taken from a patient treated with photon-based radiotherapy. The receptors originated from a woman aged 70 to 79 with pancreatic cancer.

For the CDR3, the DNA is TGTGCCAGCAGCTTATTGAGACTAGGCAATGAGCAGTTCTTC. Its translation: CASSLLRLGNEQFF. This sequence joins TRBV7-2 and TRBJ2-1; TRBD2 might be the D (6 bases). Trimming cost V 2 bases and J 6 bases, with 11 bases left between them. The CDR3 extends over 14 amino acids. Looked up from germline, CDR1 is SGHTA and CDR2 is FQGNSA.

The chain has TRBV5-5 and TRBJ2-7, with D perhaps matching TRBD1 or TRBD2 (5 bases each). From germline, CDR1 is SGHKS and CDR2 YYEKEE (reference sequence). Between the trimmed V and J ends, which lost 0 bases and 2 bases, there was a span of 12 bases. There are 15 residues in the CDR3. The chain's CDR3 is CASSLDGTTTYEQYF. DNA for the CDR3: TGTGCCAGCAGCTTGGACGGGACGACTACCTACGAGCAGTACTTC.

This chain links TRBV19 with TRBJ2-4; D ambiguous. Germline CDR1 LNHDA, CDR2 SQIVND (reference sequence). CDR3 size: 17 residues. V gave up 6 bases and J gave up 0 bases, with 18 bases separating them. The CDR3 here is CASRDLSVVRAKNIQYF. The CDR3 DNA sequence: TGTGCCAGTAGAGACTTGTCGGTGGTGAGAGCCAAAAACATTCAGTACTTC.

This clone was counted once. V gene TRBV11-3 combines with J gene TRBJ2-1; 12 bases line up with TRBD1. From germline, CDR1 is SGHNT and CDR2 YENEEA. The CDR3 has 14 residues. Trimming at V came to 5 bases and at J to 10 bases, leaving 6 bases not matched to a gene. The CDR3 loop reads CASSPGQGAGEQFF. The CDR3 DNA sequence: TGTGCCAGCAGCCCGGGACAGGGGGCAGGGGAGCAGTTCTTC.

V is TRBV29-1 and J is TRBJ2-3; 11 nucleotides match TRBD2. From germline, CDR1 is SQVTM and CDR2 ANQGSEA. The CDR3 length is 16 residues. The V segment lost 7 bases and the J segment 0 bases; nucleotides outside the gene matches: 9. The CDR3 nucleotides read TGCAGCGCCAAGAGGGGACTAGCGGCTAGCACAGATACGCAGTATTTT. Translating it yields CSAKRGLAASTDTQYF.

This rearrangement joins TRBV4-1 to TRBJ2-7; maybe TRBD2 (5 bases). Germline CDR1 is MGHRA and CDR2 is YSYEKL. The CDR3 covers 16 residues. Trimming removed 1 base from V and 2 bases from J, with 15 bases in between. The CDR3 loop is CASSQGVRADTYEQYF. CDR3 in DNA: TGCGCCAGCAGCCAAGGGGTGCGGGCCGATACCTACGAGCAGTACTTC.

This sequence joins TRBV4-3 and TRBJ1-1; D unclear. The CDR3 length is 15 residues. CDR1 and CDR2 (germline): LGHNA, YSLEER. V lost 0 bases and J 0 bases, leaving 8 bases between the germline ends. The CDR3 spells CASSQEVTLNTEAFF. CDR3 DNA sequence: TGCGCCAGCAGCCAAGAGGTTACCCTGAACACTGAAGCTTTCTTT.

CDR3 amino acids: CASSRPTAGGRGYTF. The CDR3 DNA sequence: TGTGCCAGCAGCCGACCTACCGCAGGGGGCCGGGGCTACACCTTC. The chain recombines TRBV5-6 with TRBJ1-2, with 8 positions matching TRBD1. The CDR3 contains 15 residues. V gave up 4 bases and J gave up 8 bases; unmatched junction bases: 13. CDR1 is SGHDT and CDR2 is YYEEEE in the germline V gene.

The chain joins TRBV6-4 to TRBJ1-1, with TRBD1 matching 9 bases. This CDR3 region has 20 residues. Trimming cost V 2 bases and J 0 bases; bases outside gene matches: 16. From germline, CDR1 is MRHNA and CDR2 SNTAGT. The CDR3 loop is CASSDNRDRALICLNTEAFF. The CDR3 DNA reads TGTGCCAGCAGTGACAACCGGGACAGGGCTTTGATTTGCTTGAACACTGAAGCTTTCTTT.

This clone has a single count. Here the CDR3 DNA reads TGCGCCAGCAGCCAAGAAACGGGCCCAAGATACGAGCAGTACTTC. This codes for CASSQETGPRYEQYF. This chain uses TRBV4-3 with TRBJ2-7; D is ambiguous. The CDR3 sequence is 15 residues long. V gave up 0 bases and J gave up 4 bases, with 13 bases separating them. Germline lookup yields CDR1 LGHNA and CDR2 YSLEER.

This clone has just a few counts. J is TRBJ2-5 and V is TRBV6-1; 15 bases are shared with TRBD2. The CDR3 totals 18 residues. V was pared by 2 bases and J by 4 bases, with 8 bases of the junction left unmatched. Germline V lookup: CDR1 MNHNS, CDR2 SASEGT. The CDR3, as DNA: TGTGCCAGCAGTGAAAACTCGGGACTAGCGGGAGGAGGAGAGACCCAGTACTTC. Encoded protein: CASSENSGLAGGGETQYF.

This chain uses TRBV6-5 with TRBJ2-3; TRBD1 aligns across 8 bases. The CDR3 has 15 amino acids. The ends lost 6 bases at V and 5 bases at J; junction bases unmatched: 10. Germline V lookup: CDR1 MNHEY, CDR2 SVGAGI. Here the CDR3 DNA reads TGTGCCAGCAGACCGCAGACAGGGGCAAAAGATACGCAGTATTTT. Translating it yields CASRPQTGAKDTQYF.

J is TRBJ2-1 and V is TRBV6-6; 7 nucleotides agree with TRBD1. This CDR3 has 15 amino acids. Germline-derived CDR1 and CDR2 are MNHNY and SVGAGI (reference sequence). The V segment lost 2 bases and the J segment 2 bases; nucleotides outside the gene matches: 3. CDR3 loop: CASSYGQGAYNEQFF. The CDR3 nucleotides are TGTGCCAGCAGTTACGGTCAGGGGGCCTACAATGAGCAGTTCTTC.

This clone has just one count. V is TRBV7-9 and J is TRBJ1-3; D ambiguous. Between the trimmed V and J ends, which lost 0 bases and 1 base, there was a span of 4 bases. Germline V gene sequence: CDR1 SEHNR, CDR2 FQNEAQ (reference sequence). CDR3 length: 14 residues. CDR3 sequence reads: CASSLARSGNTIYF. The CDR3 region has the DNA TGTGCCAGCAGCTTAGCGCGGTCTGGAAACACCATATATTTT. Variable domain in full (rest from reference TRBV7-9 and TRBJ1-3): DTGVSQNPRHKITKRGQNVTFRCDPISEHNRLYWYRQTLGQGPEFLTYFQNEAQLEKSRLLSDRFSAERPKGSFSTLEIQRTEQGDSAMYLCASSLARSGNTIYFGEGSWLTVV.

J is TRBJ1-3 and V is TRBV18; D is undetermined. This CDR3 comprises 14 residues. Between the trimmed V and J ends, which lost 5 bases and 0 bases, there was a span of 8 bases. CDR1 is KGHSH and CDR2 is LQKENI in the germline V gene. CDR3 nucleotide sequence: TGTGCCAGCTCATCCGGAAACTCTGGAAACACCATATATTTT. It yields the protein CASSSGNSGNTIYF.

The sample holds a few counts of this clone. The CDR3 is CASSQVGGGSTDTQYF. The CDR3 DNA follows: TGCGCCAGCAGCCAAGTGGGCGGGGGGAGCACAGATACGCAGTATTTT. J is TRBJ2-3 and V is TRBV4-3; 8 bases are shared with TRBD2. The V segment lost 1 base and the J segment 0 bases; nucleotides outside the gene matches: 3. CDR1 LGHNA and CDR2 YSLEER come from the germline V gene. CDR3 size: 16 residues.

This chain uses TRBV1 with TRBJ2-1; TRBD2 is the table's D call, not checked against the DNA. TRBV1 is annotated as a pseudogene. The CDR3 contains 16 residues. The CDR3 nucleotides are TGCACCAGCAGCCCAAGCGGACTAGCTCACTACAATGAGCAGTTCTTC. It is translated as CTSSPSGLAHYNEQFF.

This CDR3 is CASSSLQIYTEAFF. For the CDR3, the DNA is TGTGCCAGCAGCTCCTTGCAGATCTACACTGAAGCTTTCTTT. The chain uses TRBV6-5 and TRBJ1-1, with D uncertain. From germline, CDR1 is MNHEY and CDR2 SVGAGI. The CDR3 sequence is 14 residues long. Trimming stripped 6 bases from V and 3 bases from J, with 14 bases between.

The rearrangement joins TRBV7-2 to TRBJ2-4, with unresolved D. This CDR3 is 14 amino acids long. Germline V gene lookup returns CDR1 SGHTA and CDR2 FQGNSA. Trimming pared 4 bases from V and 0 bases from J, leaving 7 bases between. The CDR3 DNA reads TGTGCCAGCAGCTATGGGTCAGCCAAAAACATTCAGTACTTC. This sequence encodes CASSYGSAKNIQYF.

The chain is built from TRBV18 and TRBJ1-3; the D is unclear. The CDR3 runs 13 residues. Germline V CDR1 and CDR2: KGHSH, LQKENI. The germline V and J ends were trimmed by 4 bases and 4 bases, with 8 bases remaining between them. The CDR3 nucleotides read TGTGCCAGCTCACAGGGTTCAGGAAACACCATATATTTT. Its protein is CASSQGSGNTIYF.

The chain is built from TRBV4-2 and TRBJ2-3, with 10 nucleotides matching TRBD2. V lost 3 bases and J lost 4; bases outside the gene matches: 13. Germline-derived CDR1 and CDR2 are LGHNA and YNFKEQ. The CDR3 loop spans 18 amino acids. The CDR3 here is CASSQGLAGVGSADTQYF. The DNA of the CDR3 is TGTGCCAGCAGCCAGGGGCTAGCGGGAGTGGGGTCGGCAGATACGCAGTATTTT.

CDR3 DNA sequence: TGTGCCAGCAGTCCAGCCGGGACAGGTCCCTACGAGCAGTACTTC. The encoded protein is CASSPAGTGPYEQYF. The chain employs TRBV6-1 and TRBJ2-7, with 8 bases that match TRBD1. Germline V lookup: CDR1 MNHNS, CDR2 SASEGT. This CDR3 has 15 residues. V shed 5 bases and J 2 bases; nucleotides not matched to a gene: 8.

CDR3 in DNA: TGTGCCAGCAGCTTAGGAAGAACCAATGAGCAGTTCTTC. Translated, it gives CASSLGRTNEQFF. V usage is TRBV7-9 and J usage is TRBJ2-1, with D uncertain. The CDR3 is 13 residues long. Germline V gene lookup returns CDR1 SEHNR and CDR2 FQNEAQ (reference sequence). The V end lost 1 base, the J end lost 6 bases, and 7 bases lay between the germline ends.

The chain has TRBV11-3 and TRBJ2-1, with TRBD2 matching 9 bases. Germline V gene data show CDR1 as SGHNT and CDR2 as YENEEA. This CDR3 contains 13 residues. Trimming at V came to 5 bases and at J to 11 bases, leaving 7 bases not matched to a gene. Written as DNA, the CDR3 is TGTGCCAGCAGCCGGGGTCTAGCGGGAAAGCAGTTCTTC. This translates into CASSRGLAGKQFF.

This clone occurred a few times. The chain links TRBV7-2 to TRBJ2-1; D may be TRBD1 (6 bases). Germline loops: CDR1 SGHTA, CDR2 FQGNSA. Trimming took 0 bases from V and 6 from J, leaving 18 bases between them. The CDR3 covers 17 residues. The CDR3 DNA reads TGTGCCAGCAGCTTAGCGCGAAGGGACATCCGGGTCAATGAGCAGTTCTTC. Translated, it gives CASSLARRDIRVNEQFF.

The chain recombines TRBV10-3 with TRBJ2-5; D unclear. Germline V gene data show CDR1 as ENHRY and CDR2 as SYGVKD. CDR3 length equals 11 residues. Trimming removed 8 bases from V and 0 bases from J, with 4 bases in between. The CDR3 DNA reads as TGTGCCATCCGGTACCAAGAGACCCAGTACTTC. Its protein is CAIRYQETQYF.

This rearrangement joins TRBV21-1 to TRBJ2-1; TRBD1 was called by the table and not checked on the DNA. TRBV21-1 is tagged as a pseudogene. There are 20 residues in the CDR3. The chain's CDR3 is CASSEGQGSGDVAKPDEQFF. In nucleotides, the CDR3 is TGTGCCAGCAGCGAAGGACAGGGATCAGGGGACGTCGCAAAACCCGATGAGCAGTTCTTC.

This clone was counted a single time. The genes are TRBV7-6 and TRBJ1-1; perhaps TRBD1 as D (5 bases). The CDR3 is 13 amino acids. The germline V gene has CDR1 SGHVS and CDR2 FNYEAQ. The V end lost 5 bases, the J end lost 5 bases, and 12 bases lay between the germline ends. CDR3: CASSPGPWTEAFF. In DNA, the CDR3 is TGTGCCAGCAGCCCGGGGCCCTGGACTGAAGCTTTCTTT.

The genes are TRBV29-1 and TRBJ2-1; 7 nucleotides align to TRBD2. The CDR3 covers 14 residues. The germline CDR1 and CDR2 sequences are SQVTM and ANQGSEA. V was pared by 4 bases and J by 7 bases, with 10 bases of the junction left unmatched. CDR3 nucleotide sequence: TGCAGCGTTGTGTATGGAGTGGGGGGGAATGAGCAGTTCTTC. Its translation: CSVVYGVGGNEQFF.

This chain uses TRBV5-6 with TRBJ2-4, with no clear D. Looked up from germline, CDR1 is SGHDT and CDR2 is YYEEEE. With 0 bases removed from V and 1 base from J, the gap between germline ends came to 8 bases. This CDR3 is 15 amino acids long. The CDR3 DNA reads as TGTGCCAGCAGCTTGGCTATTGGGGCCAAAAACATTCAGTACTTC. The encoded protein is CASSLAIGAKNIQYF.